This T cell receptor (beta chain) was retrieved from a study of blood T cells in healthy people across ages. Study-wide points: Compared with aged donors, long-lived donors showed fewer expanded clones, suggesting selection.

Then a second PCR, running roughly 6 to 12 cycles, was carried out with a sample-barcoded 5' primer and a J-beta primer mix. Using its own MiXCR run on the 5' RACE reads, TCRdb lists one record per CDR3 protein. The table includes 1.4 million or so distinct CDR3 sequences, 40% to 45% detected once. Each donor's blood draw was around 9.2 milliliters of peripheral blood. Every sample had a minimum of 6.5 million PBMCs isolated. This clonotype showed up just a few times. Its antigen is unknown. Per the germline V gene, CDR1 is MDHEN and CDR2 is SYDVKM. The V gene end was trimmed by 7 bases and the J gene end by 2 bases; junction bases not matched to a gene: 2. The CDR3 runs to 14 residues.

Sequencing used blood. This chain uses TRBV28 with TRBJ1-3, with 10 bases lining up with TRBD1. The receptor was isolated from a woman aged 18-30 years in good health. CDR3 region: CASTGTGAGNTIYF. CDR3 DNA: TGTGCCAGCACTGGGACAGGGGCTGGAAACACCATATATTTT.